A selection of T cell receptor beta chains follows, all from one sample in a study of T cell repertoires in cytomegalovirus infection. Using its own MiXCR run on the reads, TCRdb lists one record per CDR3 protein. The sample has about 570,000 distinct CDR3 sequences, 40% seen once. These TCRs are of unknown antigen specificity. Sequencing used cultured PBMCs, obtained from culture after CMV antigen stimulation. Every receptor here comes from a human donor in good health (CMV status not recorded). Some clones in this sample may be carry-over from other donors' samples. Both conserved end residues are part of each CDR3. The D gene is left open where the match is weak. Clone size is shown for a subset of rows, as once, few, many or a class of expanded clone.

D: TRBD2; J: TRBJ2-3; V: TRBV10-2; size: NA; CDR3: CASSETSDTQYF; DNA: TGCGCCAGCAGTGAGACTAGCGACACGCAGTATTTT
D: NA; J: TRBJ2-5; V: TRBV12-3/TRBV12-4; size: few; CDR3: CASSSGQPSISETQYF; DNA: TGTGCCAGCAGTTCCGGACAGCCTTCTATATCGGAGACCCAGTACTTC
D: NA; J: TRBJ1-6; V: TRBV6-5; size: NA; CDR3: CASRTGVNSPLHF; DNA: TGTGCCAGCCGAACGGGGGTAAATTCACCCCTCCACTTT
D: TRBD2; J: TRBJ2-1; V: TRBV6-7; size: NA; CDR3: CASREAGGRYEQFF; DNA: TGTGCCAGCAGAGAAGCGGGAGGTCGCTATGAGCAGTTCTTC
D: NA; J: TRBJ2-7; V: TRBV7-9; size: NA; CDR3: CASSSTGSQSYEQYF; DNA: TGTGCCAGCAGCTCTACAGGGTCCCAATCCTACGAGCAGTACTTC
D: NA; J: TRBJ2-4; V: TRBV14; size: NA; CDR3: CASSQGGIQYF; DNA: TGTGCCAGCAGCCAAGGAGGCATTCAGTACTTC
D: NA; J: TRBJ2-1; V: TRBV7-9; size: few; CDR3: CASTHLTGDLGLQFF; DNA: TGTGCCAGCACCCACCTGACAGGTGATCTCGGGTTGCAGTTCTTC
D: NA; J: TRBJ2-7; V: TRBV7-2; size: NA; CDR3: CASSLERGWEQYF; DNA: TGTGCCAGCAGCTTAGAACGGGGTTGGGAGCAGTACTTC
D: TRBD2; J: TRBJ2-1; V: TRBV11-2; size: NA; CDR3: CASSLGLAGEFNEQFF; DNA: TGTGCCAGCAGCCTGGGACTAGCGGGGGAATTCAATGAGCAGTTCTTC
D: NA; J: TRBJ1-2; V: TRBV7-2; size: NA; CDR3: CASSLAEFVGYTF; DNA: TGTGCCAGCAGCTTAGCGGAGTTCGTGGGCTACACCTTC
D: NA; J: TRBJ2-7; V: TRBV6-2/TRBV6-3; size: NA; CDR3: CASTTEAYEQYF; DNA: TGTGCCAGCACCACGGAGGCCTACGAGCAGTACTTC
D: NA; J: TRBJ1-2; V: TRBV7-2; size: many; CDR3: CASSLRQNYGYTF; DNA: TGTGCCAGCAGCTTGAGGCAGAATTATGGCTACACCTTC
D: TRBD1; J: TRBJ1-4; V: TRBV28; size: NA; CDR3: CASSRTGLRGNEKLFF; DNA: TGTGCCAGCTCCCGGACAGGGTTGAGGGGAAATGAAAAACTGTTTTTT
D: NA; J: TRBJ2-2; V: TRBV7-2; size: few; CDR3: CASSPLGPRNTGELFF; DNA: TGTGCCAGCAGCCCCTTGGGTCCCCGGAACACCGGGGAGCTGTTTTTT
D: NA; J: TRBJ2-5; V: TRBV6-2/TRBV6-3; size: few; CDR3: CASRPVGYQETQYF; DNA: TGTGCCAGCAGACCGGTGGGGTACCAAGAGACCCAGTACTTC
D: NA; J: TRBJ1-1; V: TRBV6-2/TRBV6-3; size: few; CDR3: CASSYSIVTEAFF; DNA: TGTGCCAGCAGTTACTCGATAGTCACTGAAGCTTTCTTT
D: NA; J: TRBJ1-2; V: TRBV20-1; size: NA; CDR3: CSARDAQGPIDYTF; DNA: TGCAGTGCTAGAGATGCGCAGGGCCCAATCGACTACACCTTC
D: TRBD1; J: TRBJ1-4; V: TRBV19; size: few; CDR3: CASGRDSNEKLFF; DNA: TGTGCCAGTGGACGGGACAGTAATGAAAAACTGTTTTTT
D: NA; J: TRBJ2-7; V: TRBV10-3; size: NA; CDR3: CAISGAGPSVYEQYF; DNA: TGTGCCATCAGTGGGGCGGGACCGTCCGTTTACGAGCAGTACTTC
D: TRBD1; J: TRBJ2-7; V: TRBV7-2; size: few; CDR3: CASSSSRTGGVDEQYF; DNA: TGTGCCAGCAGCTCGTCTAGGACAGGGGGGGTGGACGAGCAGTACTTC
D: NA; J: TRBJ1-4; V: TRBV27; size: NA; CDR3: CASSLGWGGEKLFF; DNA: TGTGCCAGCAGTTTAGGATGGGGAGGTGAAAAACTGTTTTTT
D: NA; J: TRBJ1-1; V: TRBV7-9; size: NA; CDR3: CASSSPLRVNTEAFF; DNA: TGTGCCAGCAGCTCCCCCCTCAGAGTGAACACTGAAGCTTTCTTT
D: NA; J: TRBJ2-1; V: TRBV19; size: NA; CDR3: CASSQQGPYNEQFF; DNA: TGTGCCAGTAGTCAACAGGGACCCTACAATGAGCAGTTCTTC
D: NA; J: TRBJ2-1; V: TRBV18; size: few; CDR3: CASSPPEEGRGLNEQFF; DNA: TGTGCCAGCTCACCACCAGAGGAGGGGCGGGGACTCAATGAGCAGTTCTTC
D: NA; J: TRBJ2-5; V: TRBV12-3/TRBV12-4; size: few; CDR3: CAVGQSLWETQYF; DNA: TGTGCGGTCGGGCAGAGCCTCTGGGAGACCCAGTACTTC
D: NA; J: TRBJ1-2; V: TRBV9; size: NA; CDR3: CASSAGISRLATTF; DNA: TGTGCCAGCAGCGCAGGGATTTCCAGATTGGCTACTACCTTC
D: NA; J: TRBJ1-6; V: TRBV5-6; size: NA; CDR3: CASSTVRIEPLHF; DNA: TGTGCCAGCAGCACCGTCCGGATCGAACCCCTCCACTTT
D: NA; J: TRBJ2-1; V: TRBV7-6; size: few; CDR3: CASSLAPRDNEQFF; DNA: TGTGCCAGCAGCTTAGCCCCCCGGGACAATGAGCAGTTCTTC
D: TRBD2; J: TRBJ2-1; V: TRBV7-6; size: few; CDR3: CASSLARAGGGEQFF; DNA: TGTGCCAGCAGCTTAGCGCGAGCGGGAGGGGGTGAGCAGTTCTTC
D: NA; J: TRBJ2-5; V: TRBV7-8; size: NA; CDR3: CASSLAMVWETQYF; DNA: TGTGCCAGCAGCTTAGCGATGGTCTGGGAGACCCAGTACTTC
D: TRBD2; J: TRBJ2-7; V: TRBV7-2; size: NA; CDR3: CASSSIGGGLAGGRSSYEQYF; DNA: TGTGCCAGCAGCTCAATCGGGGGGGGACTAGCGGGAGGGCGATCCTCCTACGAGCAGTACTTC